The 10 T cell receptor beta chains reported below all come from one sample, sequenced in a study of cytomegalovirus exposure and HLA in healthy donors (dated by TCRdb to about 2017). Libraries were built with the immunoSEQ multiplex PCR assay. For the multiplex PCR, a mixture combining 60 forward primers for TCR Vbeta segments and 13 reverse primers for TCR Jbeta segments was used. This immuneACCESS table, as held by TCRdb, lists in-frame sequences with V and J called but not all clones. Of the missing ones, under half trace to an unresolved V gene in checked studies; the others have no known cause. For this sample there are 90,000 to 130,000 clones; 86% appear just once. The ten top clones hold 1.5% to 2% of the sample. The specimen sequenced was PBMCs. These receptors originate from a middle-aged man in good health and CMV-seronegative.

This sequence joins TRBV20-1 and TRBJ2-1; D possibly corresponds to TRBD2 (6 bases). Germline lookup yields CDR1 DFQATT and CDR2 SNEGSKA (reference sequence). Trimming stripped 6 bases from V and 15 bases from J, with 18 bases between. The CDR3 loop spans 11 amino acids. This CDR3 is CSAKRGVAPFF. The DNA for the CDR3 is TGCAGTGCGAAACGCGGGGTAGCCCCGTTCTTC.

The V call is TRBV27, the J call TRBJ2-1, with D possibly TRBD2 on 6 matching bases. The ends were cut back, 3 bases at V and 7 bases at J, with 7 bases in the middle. This CDR3 region has 12 residues. Germline-derived CDR1 and CDR2 are MNHEY and SMNVEV (reference sequence). CDR3 sequence reads: CASSLEGNEQFF. As DNA, the CDR3 is TGTGCCAGCAGTTTGGAGGGAAATGAGCAGTTCTTC.

This clone was seen once. The chain links TRBV5-1 to TRBJ1-1; D ambiguous. Trimming left V 5 bases short and J 5 bases short, with 13 bases between. Germline loops: CDR1 SGHRS, CDR2 YFSETQ. The length of the CDR3 is 13 residues. The CDR3 DNA reads TGCGCCAGCAGTCGCCTCGGGGAGACTGAAGCTTTCTTT. Amino acids: CASSRLGETEAFF.

The chain joins TRBV7-2 to TRBJ1-5; no reliable D call. Deletions cut 0 bases from V and 7 bases from J, with 7 bases between. The CDR3 contains 13 residues. Looked up from germline, CDR1 is SGHTA and CDR2 is FQGNSA. This CDR3 is CASSLASVQPQHF. The CDR3 DNA follows: TGTGCCAGCAGCTTAGCCTCAGTGCAGCCCCAGCATTTT.

The chain links TRBV6-5 to TRBJ2-7; possibly TRBD2 for D (5 bases). There are 13 residues in the CDR3. Between the trimmed V and J ends, which lost 0 bases and 4 bases, there was a span of 7 bases. Germline lookup yields CDR1 MNHEY and CDR2 SVGAGI. CDR3 DNA sequence: TGTGCCAGCAGTTACTCACTAGGGTACGAGCAGTACTTC. This codes for CASSYSLGYEQYF.

The chain joins TRBV29-1 to TRBJ2-1, with TRBD2 matching 15 bases. Losses at the gene ends were 7 bases for V and 4 bases for J; bases not matched to a gene: 11. From germline, CDR1 is SQVTM and CDR2 ANQGSEA. The CDR3 totals 17 residues. The CDR3 DNA is TGCAGCGGATTAGGACTAGCGGGGGGGCCTCCGTACAATGAGCAGTTCTTC. Its translation is CSGLGLAGGPPYNEQFF.

This clone showed up just once. The gene calls are TRBV5-4 and TRBJ2-6; D not resolved. This CDR3 has 16 amino acids. V lost 4 bases, J lost 0 bases, and 11 bases lay in between. From germline, CDR1 is SGHNT and CDR2 YYREEE (reference sequence). The CDR3 DNA reads TGTGCCAGCAGCCCCGGTCTCATCTCTGGGGCCAACGTCCTGACTTTC. Its protein is CASSPGLISGANVLTF.

This clone was seen a handful of times. The chain links TRBV10-3 to TRBJ2-1; D possibly corresponds to TRBD2 (6 bases). This CDR3 spans 16 amino acids. CDR1 is ENHRY and CDR2 is SYGVKD in the germline V gene. The V and J ends lost 0 bases and 2 bases respectively, with 11 bases between them. The CDR3 protein is CAISESIADAYNEQFF. The CDR3 nucleotides are TGTGCCATCAGTGAGTCGATAGCGGACGCCTACAATGAGCAGTTCTTC.

The chain recombines TRBV7-6 with TRBJ1-5; D not certain. Trimming removed 1 base from V and 7 bases from J, with 11 bases in between. In germline, CDR1 is SGHVS, CDR2 FNYEAQ. The CDR3 covers 14 residues. Written as DNA, the CDR3 is TGTGCCAGCAGCTTAGGAGAGGGAGGACAGCCCCAGCATTTT. Its protein is CASSLGEGGQPQHF.

This clone is a singleton in its sample. The J gene is TRBJ2-2, the V gene TRBV4-1; perhaps TRBD1 as D (5 bases). Germline V lookup: CDR1 MGHRA, CDR2 YSYEKL. This CDR3 comprises 14 residues. V lost 2 bases and J lost 7, with 11 bases in between. This chain's CDR3 is CASSQRLGDGELFF. The DNA for the CDR3 is TGCGCCAGCAGCCAAAGATTAGGGGACGGGGAGCTGTTTTTT.